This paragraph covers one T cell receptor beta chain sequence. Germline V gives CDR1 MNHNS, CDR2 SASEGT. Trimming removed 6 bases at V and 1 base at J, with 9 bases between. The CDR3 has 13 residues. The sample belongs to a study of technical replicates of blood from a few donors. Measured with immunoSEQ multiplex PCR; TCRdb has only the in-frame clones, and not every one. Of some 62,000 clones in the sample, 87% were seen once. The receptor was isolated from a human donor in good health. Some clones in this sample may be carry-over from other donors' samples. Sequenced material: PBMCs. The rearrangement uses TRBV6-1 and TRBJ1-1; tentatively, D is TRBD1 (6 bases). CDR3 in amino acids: CASRRQENTEAFF. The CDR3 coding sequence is TGTGCCAGCAGACGACAGGAGAACACTGAAGCTTTCTTT.